This TCR beta chain is drawn from a study of blood T cells in healthy people across ages. Study results and caveats: Per million T cells, TCR beta diversity dropped roughly linearly as age increased. Underestimates were what the diversity estimates from one million T cells were considered to be.

This CDR3 contains 11 residues. CDR1 MNHEY and CDR2 SVGEGT come from the germline V gene. The ends were cut back, 6 bases at V and 3 bases at J, with 6 bases in the middle. In each sample, at least 7 million PBMCs were isolated. Then a second PCR, running roughly 6 to 11 cycles, was carried out with a sample-barcoded 5' primer and a J-beta primer mix. Each cDNA was tagged by a template-switch adaptor containing 12 random nucleotides. In TCRdb, the 5' RACE reads were re-called with MiXCR into one record per CDR3 protein. The sample shows hundreds of thousands of distinct CDR3 sequences, about 62% of them seen only once. This clonotype was counted a few times. What it binds is unknown.

The material sequenced was blood. This rearrangement joins TRBV6-2 or TRBV6-3 to TRBJ2-7; D is unclear. This TCR was sampled from a man aged 30 to 39 in good health. CDR3 protein: CASSPRYEQYF. The CDR3 DNA sequence: TGTGCCAGCAGCCCTCGCTACGAGCAGTACTTC.